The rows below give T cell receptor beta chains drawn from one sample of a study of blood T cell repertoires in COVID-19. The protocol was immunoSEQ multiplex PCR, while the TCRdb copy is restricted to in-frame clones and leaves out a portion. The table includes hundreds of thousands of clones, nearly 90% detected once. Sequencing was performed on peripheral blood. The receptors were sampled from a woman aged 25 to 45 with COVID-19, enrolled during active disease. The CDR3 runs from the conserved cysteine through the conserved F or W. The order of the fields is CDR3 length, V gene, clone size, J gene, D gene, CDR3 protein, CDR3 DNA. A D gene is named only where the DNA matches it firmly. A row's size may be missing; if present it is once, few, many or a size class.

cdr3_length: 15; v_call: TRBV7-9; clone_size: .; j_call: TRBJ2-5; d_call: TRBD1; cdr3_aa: CASSSGDRSRGTQYF; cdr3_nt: TGTGCCAGCAGCTCGGGGGACAGGTCTCGGGGGACCCAGTACTTC
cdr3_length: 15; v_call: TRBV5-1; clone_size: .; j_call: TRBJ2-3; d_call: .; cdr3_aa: CASSLVGAGTDTQYF; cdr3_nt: TGCGCCAGCAGCTTGGTTGGGGCAGGCACAGATACGCAGTATTTT
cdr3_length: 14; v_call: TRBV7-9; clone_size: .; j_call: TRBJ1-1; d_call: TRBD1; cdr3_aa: CASSLAGQSTQAFF; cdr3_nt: TGTGCCAGCAGCTTAGCGGGACAGAGTACACAAGCTTTCTTT
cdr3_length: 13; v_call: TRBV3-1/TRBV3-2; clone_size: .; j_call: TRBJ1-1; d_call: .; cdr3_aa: CASSVSGNTEAFF; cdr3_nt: TGTGCCAGCAGCGTCTCGGGTAACACTGAAGCTTTCTTT
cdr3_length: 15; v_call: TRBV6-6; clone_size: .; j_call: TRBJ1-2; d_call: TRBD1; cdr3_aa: CASSYPGQGDYGYTF; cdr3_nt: TGTGCCAGCAGTTACCCGGGACAGGGGGACTATGGCTACACCTTC
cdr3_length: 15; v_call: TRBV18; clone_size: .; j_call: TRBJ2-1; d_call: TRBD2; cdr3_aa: CASSPGTSGMGEQFF; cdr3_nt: TGTGCCAGCTCACCCGGGACTAGCGGGATGGGTGAGCAGTTCTTC
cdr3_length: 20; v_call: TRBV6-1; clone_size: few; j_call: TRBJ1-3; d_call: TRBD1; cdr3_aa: CASSGSRQGVWIRSGNTIYF; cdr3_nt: TGTGCCAGCAGTGGTTCCCGACAGGGGGTTTGGATACGGTCTGGAAACACCATATATTTT
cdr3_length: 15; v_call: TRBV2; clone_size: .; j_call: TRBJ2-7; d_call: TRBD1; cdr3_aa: CASRLRDRISYEQYF; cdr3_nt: TGTGCCAGCAGGCTCCGGGACAGAATTTCCTACGAGCAGTACTTC
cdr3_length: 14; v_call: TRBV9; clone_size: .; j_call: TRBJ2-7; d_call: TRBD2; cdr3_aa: CASSATGGATEQYF; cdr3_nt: TGTGCCAGCAGCGCTACCGGGGGGGCAACCGAGCAGTACTTC
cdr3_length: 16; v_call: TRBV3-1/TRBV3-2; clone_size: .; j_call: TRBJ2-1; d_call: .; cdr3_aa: CASSQVASSHYNEQFF; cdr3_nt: TGTGCCAGCAGCCAAGTAGCCAGTTCGCACTACAATGAGCAGTTCTTC
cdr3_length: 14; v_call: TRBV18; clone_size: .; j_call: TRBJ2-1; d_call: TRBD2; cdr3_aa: CASSPGGAGAEQFF; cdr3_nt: TGTGCCAGCTCACCCGGGGGGGCTGGGGCTGAGCAGTTCTTC
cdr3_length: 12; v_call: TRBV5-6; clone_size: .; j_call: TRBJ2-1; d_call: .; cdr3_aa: CASSSMTGLLFF; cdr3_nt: TGTGCCAGCAGCTCAATGACAGGCTTGCTGTTCTTC
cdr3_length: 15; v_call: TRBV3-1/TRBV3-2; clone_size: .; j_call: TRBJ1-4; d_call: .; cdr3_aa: CASSQDFATNEKLFF; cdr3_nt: TGTGCCAGCAGCCAAGATTTCGCAACTAATGAAAAACTGTTTTTT
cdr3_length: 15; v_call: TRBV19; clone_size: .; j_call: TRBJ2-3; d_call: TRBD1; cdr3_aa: CASSIQGAPGDTQYF; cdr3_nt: TGTGCCAGTAGTATACAGGGGGCGCCCGGAGATACGCAGTATTTT
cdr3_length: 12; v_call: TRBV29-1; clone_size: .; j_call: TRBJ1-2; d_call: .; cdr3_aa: CSVVPDGVGYTF; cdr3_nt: TGCAGCGTTGTCCCGGACGGGGTTGGCTACACCTTC
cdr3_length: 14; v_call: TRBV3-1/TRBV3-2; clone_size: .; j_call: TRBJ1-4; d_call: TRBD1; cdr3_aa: CASSQRGQNEKLFF; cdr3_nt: TGTGCCAGCAGCCAAAGGGGACAGAATGAAAAACTGTTTTTT
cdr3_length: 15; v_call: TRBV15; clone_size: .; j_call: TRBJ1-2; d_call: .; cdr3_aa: CATSRDVDSNYGYTF; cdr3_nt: TGTGCCACCAGCAGAGACGTGGACAGTAACTATGGCTACACCTTC
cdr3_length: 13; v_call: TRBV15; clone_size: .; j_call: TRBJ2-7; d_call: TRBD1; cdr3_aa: CATRLWDREVLYF; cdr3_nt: TGTGCCACCCGACTTTGGGACAGGGAAGTTCTGTACTTC
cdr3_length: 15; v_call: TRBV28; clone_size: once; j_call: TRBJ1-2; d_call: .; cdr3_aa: CASSSLQGFPHGYTF; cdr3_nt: TGTGCCAGCAGTTCACTACAGGGTTTCCCACATGGCTACACCTTC
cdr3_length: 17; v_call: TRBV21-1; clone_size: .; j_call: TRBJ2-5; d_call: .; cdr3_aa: CASSRGTIIPEQETQYF; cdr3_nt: TGTGCCAGCAGCCGGGGTACGATTATTCCGGAGCAAGAGACCCAGTACTTC
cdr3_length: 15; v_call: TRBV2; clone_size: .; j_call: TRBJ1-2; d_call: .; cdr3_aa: CASTDDRWDAYGYTF; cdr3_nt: TGTGCCAGCACTGACGACAGGTGGGATGCCTATGGCTACACCTTC
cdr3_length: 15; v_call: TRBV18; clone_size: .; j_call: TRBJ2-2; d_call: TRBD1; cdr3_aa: CASSPWDRPSGELFF; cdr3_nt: TGTGCCAGCTCACCATGGGACAGGCCGTCCGGGGAGCTGTTTTTT
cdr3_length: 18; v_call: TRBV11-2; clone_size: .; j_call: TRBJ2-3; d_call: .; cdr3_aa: CASSLSARRVILTDTQYF; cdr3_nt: TGTGCCAGCAGCTTATCGGCACGGCGGGTCATACTCACAGATACGCAGTATTTT
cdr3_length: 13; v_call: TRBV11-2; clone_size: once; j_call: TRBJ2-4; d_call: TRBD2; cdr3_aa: CASSPRGVNIQYF; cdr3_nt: TGTGCCAGCAGCCCCCGGGGGGTGAACATTCAGTACTTC
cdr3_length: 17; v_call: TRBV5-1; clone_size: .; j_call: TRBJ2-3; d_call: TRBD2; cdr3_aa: CASSLEWLAGAADTQYF; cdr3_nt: TGCGCCAGCAGCTTGGAGTGGCTAGCGGGGGCCGCAGATACGCAGTATTTT
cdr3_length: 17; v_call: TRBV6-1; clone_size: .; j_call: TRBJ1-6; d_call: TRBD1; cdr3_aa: CASSVDQWTGGYSPLHF; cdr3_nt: TGTGCCAGCAGTGTCGATCAATGGACAGGGGGTTATTCACCCCTCCACTTT
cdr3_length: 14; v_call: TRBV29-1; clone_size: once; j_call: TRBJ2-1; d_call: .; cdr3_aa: CSDQGGSSEGEQFF; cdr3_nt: TGCAGCGACCAGGGGGGTTCAAGTGAAGGTGAGCAGTTCTTC
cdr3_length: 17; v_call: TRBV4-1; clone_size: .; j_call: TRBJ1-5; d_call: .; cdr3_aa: CASSQFLLGRTNQPQHF; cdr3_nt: TGCGCCAGCAGCCAATTTTTATTGGGCAGAACAAATCAGCCCCAGCATTTT
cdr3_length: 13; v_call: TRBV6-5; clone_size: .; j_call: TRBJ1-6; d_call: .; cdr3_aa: CASRVGGPSPLHF; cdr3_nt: TGTGCCAGCAGGGTCGGGGGGCCCTCACCCCTCCACTTT
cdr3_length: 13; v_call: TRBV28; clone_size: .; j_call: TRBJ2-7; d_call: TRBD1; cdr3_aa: CAGMDRGSYEQYF; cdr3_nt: TGTGCCGGAATGGACAGGGGGTCCTACGAGCAGTACTTC
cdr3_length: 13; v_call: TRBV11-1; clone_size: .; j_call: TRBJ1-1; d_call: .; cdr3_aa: CASSLKPKTEAFF; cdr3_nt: TGTGCCAGCAGCTTAAAACCGAAGACAGAGGCTTTCTTT
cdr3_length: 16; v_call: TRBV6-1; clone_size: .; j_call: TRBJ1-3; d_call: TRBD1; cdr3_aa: CASSEAKGAFGNTIYF; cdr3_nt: TGTGCCAGCAGTGAAGCAAAGGGGGCGTTCGGAAACACCATATATTTT
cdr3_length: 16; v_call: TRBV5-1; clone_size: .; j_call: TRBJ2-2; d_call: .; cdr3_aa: CASSSRELPNTGELFF; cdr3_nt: TGCGCCAGCAGCTCAAGAGAGCTACCGAACACCGGGGAGCTGTTTTTT
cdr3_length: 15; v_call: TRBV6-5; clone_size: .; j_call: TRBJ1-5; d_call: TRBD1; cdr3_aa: CASRDRVISNQPQHF; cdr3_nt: TGTGCCAGCCGGGACAGGGTGATTAGCAATCAGCCCCAGCATTTT
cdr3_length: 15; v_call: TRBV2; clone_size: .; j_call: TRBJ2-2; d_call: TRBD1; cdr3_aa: CASSVGGSNTGELFF; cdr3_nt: TGTGCCAGCAGTGTAGGGGGCTCGAACACCGGGGAGCTGTTTTTT
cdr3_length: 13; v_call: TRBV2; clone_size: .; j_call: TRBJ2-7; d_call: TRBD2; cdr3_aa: CASTGGTTYEQYF; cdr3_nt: TGTGCCAGCACGGGAGGGACTACCTACGAGCAGTACTTC
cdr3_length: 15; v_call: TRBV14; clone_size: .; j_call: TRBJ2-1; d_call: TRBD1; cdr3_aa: CASSPGQGDYNEQFF; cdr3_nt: TGTGCCAGCAGCCCCGGACAGGGCGATTACAATGAGCAGTTCTTC